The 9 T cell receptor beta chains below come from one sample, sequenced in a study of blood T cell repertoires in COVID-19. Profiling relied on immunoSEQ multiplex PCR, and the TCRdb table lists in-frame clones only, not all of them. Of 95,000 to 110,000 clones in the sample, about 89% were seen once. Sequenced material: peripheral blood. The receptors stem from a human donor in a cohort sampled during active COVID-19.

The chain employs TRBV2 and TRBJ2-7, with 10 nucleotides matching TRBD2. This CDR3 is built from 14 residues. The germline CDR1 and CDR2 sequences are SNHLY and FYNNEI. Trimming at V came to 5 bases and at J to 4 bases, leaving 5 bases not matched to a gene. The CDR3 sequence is CASSLTSGIYEQYF. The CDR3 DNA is TGTGCCAGCAGTCTCACTAGCGGGATATACGAGCAGTACTTC. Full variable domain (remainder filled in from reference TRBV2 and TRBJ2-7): EPEVTQTPSHQVTQMGQEVILRCVPISNHLYFYWYRQILGQKVEFLVSFYNNEISEKSEIFDDQFSVERPDGSNFTLKIRSTKLEDSAMYFCASSLTSGIYEQYFGPGTRLTVT.

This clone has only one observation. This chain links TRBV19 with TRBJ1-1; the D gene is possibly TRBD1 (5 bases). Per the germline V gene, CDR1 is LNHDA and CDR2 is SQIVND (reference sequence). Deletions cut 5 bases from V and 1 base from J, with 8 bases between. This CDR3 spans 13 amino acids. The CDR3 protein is CASSVQENTEAFF. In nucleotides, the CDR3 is TGTGCCAGTAGTGTACAGGAGAACACTGAAGCTTTCTTT. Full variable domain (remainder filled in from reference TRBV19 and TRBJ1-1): DGGITQSPKYLFRKEGQNVTLSCEQNLNHDAMYWYRQDPGQGLRLIYYSQIVNDFQKGDIAEGYSVSREKKESFPLTVTSAQKNPTAFYLCASSVQENTEAFFGQGTRLTVV.

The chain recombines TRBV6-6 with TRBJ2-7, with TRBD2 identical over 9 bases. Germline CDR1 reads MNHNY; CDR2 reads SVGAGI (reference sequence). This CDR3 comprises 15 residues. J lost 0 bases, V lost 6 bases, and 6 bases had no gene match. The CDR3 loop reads CASSRSGGSSYEQYF. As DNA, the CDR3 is TGTGCCAGCAGCCGTAGCGGGGGTAGCTCCTACGAGCAGTACTTC.

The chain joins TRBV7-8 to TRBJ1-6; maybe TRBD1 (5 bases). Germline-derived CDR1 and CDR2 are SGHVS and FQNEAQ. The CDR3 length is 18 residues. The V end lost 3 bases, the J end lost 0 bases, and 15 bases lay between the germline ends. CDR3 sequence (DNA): TGTGCCAGCAGCTTGGGGCGACACCCGAGCTCCTATAATTCACCCCTCCACTTT. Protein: CASSLGRHPSSYNSPLHF.

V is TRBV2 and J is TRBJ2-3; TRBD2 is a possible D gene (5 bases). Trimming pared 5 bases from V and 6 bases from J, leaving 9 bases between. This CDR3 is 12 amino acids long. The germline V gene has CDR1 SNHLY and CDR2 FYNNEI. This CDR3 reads CASSLLGDTQYF. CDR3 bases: TGTGCCAGCAGTTTACTAGGGGATACGCAGTATTTT. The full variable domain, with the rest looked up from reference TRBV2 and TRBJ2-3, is EPEVTQTPSHQVTQMGQEVILRCVPISNHLYFYWYRQILGQKVEFLVSFYNNEISEKSEIFDDQFSVERPDGSNFTLKIRSTKLEDSAMYFCASSLLGDTQYFGPGTRLTVL.

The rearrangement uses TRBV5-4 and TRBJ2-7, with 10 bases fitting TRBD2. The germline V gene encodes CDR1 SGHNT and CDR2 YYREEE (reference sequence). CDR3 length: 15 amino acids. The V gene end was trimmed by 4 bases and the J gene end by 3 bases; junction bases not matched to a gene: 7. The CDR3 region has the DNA TGTGCCAGCAGCCGCGGGACTAGCGAATTCTACGAGCAGTACTTC. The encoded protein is CASSRGTSEFYEQYF.

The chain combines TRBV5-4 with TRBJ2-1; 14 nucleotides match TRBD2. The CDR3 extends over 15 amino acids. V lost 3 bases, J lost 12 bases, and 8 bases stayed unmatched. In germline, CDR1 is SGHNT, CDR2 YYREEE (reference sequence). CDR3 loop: CASSSPTSGRARQFF. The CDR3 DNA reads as TGTGCCAGCAGCTCCCCGACTAGCGGGAGGGCCCGGCAGTTCTTC.

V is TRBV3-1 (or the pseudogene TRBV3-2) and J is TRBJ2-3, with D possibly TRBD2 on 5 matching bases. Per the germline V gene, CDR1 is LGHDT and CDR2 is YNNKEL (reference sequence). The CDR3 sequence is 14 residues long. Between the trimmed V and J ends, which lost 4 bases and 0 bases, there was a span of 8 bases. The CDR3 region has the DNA TGTGCCAGCAGCCGGGCGGGTAGCACAGATACGCAGTATTTT. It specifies CASSRAGSTDTQYF.

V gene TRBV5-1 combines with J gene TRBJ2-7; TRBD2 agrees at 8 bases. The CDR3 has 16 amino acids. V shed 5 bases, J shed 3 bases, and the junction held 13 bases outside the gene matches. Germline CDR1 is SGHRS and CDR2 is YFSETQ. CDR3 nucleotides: TGCGCCAGCAGGGTAGATAGCGGGACCTCTAACTACGAGCAGTACTTC. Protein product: CASRVDSGTSNYEQYF. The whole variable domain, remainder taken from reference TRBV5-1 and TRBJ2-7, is KAGVTQTPRYLIKTRGQQVTLSCSPISGHRSVSWYQQTPGQGLQFLFEYFSETQRNKGNFPGRFSGRQFSNSRSEMNVSTLELGDSALYLCASRVDSGTSNYEQYFGPGTRLTVT.